Listed here are 9 T cell receptor beta chains from one sample, sequenced in a study of shared T cell receptors in the human thymus. Method: immunoSEQ multiplex PCR; TCRdb's copy keeps in-frame clones and lacks some. The data hold about 380,000 clones, with over 90% observed a single time. Sequencing was done on a sample of thymocytes. These receptors were obtained from a human donor.

V is TRBV5-1 and J is TRBJ2-1; 7 nucleotides agree with TRBD1. The germline CDR1 and CDR2 sequences are SGHRS and YFSETQ. J lost 2 bases, V lost 4 bases, and 18 bases had no gene match. The CDR3 sequence is 19 residues long. Written as DNA, the CDR3 is TGCGCCAGCAGCCCATACCAGGCCGGGACAGAAAAAACCTACAATGAGCAGTTCTTC. Its protein product is CASSPYQAGTEKTYNEQFF.

The rearrangement uses TRBV5-4 and TRBJ1-3, with D perhaps TRBD1 (5 bases). In germline, CDR1 is SGHNT, CDR2 YYREEE (reference sequence). This CDR3 has 14 residues. V was pared by 0 bases and J by 4 bases, with 8 bases between. CDR3 nucleotides: TGTGCCAGCAGCTTGGCGGAGGGGGGAAACACCATATATTTT. It is translated as CASSLAEGGNTIYF. Based on the CDR3 plus reference TRBV5-4 and TRBJ1-3, the full variable domain is ETGVTQSPTHLIKTRGQQVTLRCSSQSGHNTVSWYQQALGQGPQFIFQYYREEENGRGNFPPRFSGLQFPNYSSELNVNALELDDSALYLCASSLAEGGNTIYFGEGSWLTVV.

V gene TRBV7-3 combines with J gene TRBJ2-7; D is ambiguous. The CDR3 is 12 amino acids. Germline V gives CDR1 SGHTA, CDR2 FQGTGA. The V and J ends lost 5 bases and 6 bases respectively, with 11 bases between them. Written as DNA, the CDR3 is TGTGCCAGCAGCCCACCGCCCCCCGAGCAGTACTTC. Its protein is CASSPPPPEQYF.

The chain links TRBV25-1 to TRBJ2-7; 8 nucleotides line up with TRBD1. The CDR3 has 14 residues. The J segment lost 7 bases and the V segment lost 4 bases, leaving 9 bases of the junction unmatched. CDR1 and CDR2 from the germline V gene are MGHDK and SYGVNS. CDR3 sequence (DNA): TGTGCCAGCAGTGCACCGGGACAGGTTTTTGAGCAGTACTTC. The encoded protein is CASSAPGQVFEQYF.

The V call is TRBV30, the J call TRBJ2-3; 7 bases match TRBD2. The CDR3 is made up of 15 amino acids. The ends lost 1 base at V and 4 bases at J; junction bases unmatched: 8. Germline V gene sequence: CDR1 GTSNPN, CDR2 SVGIG (reference sequence). Written as DNA, the CDR3 is TGTGCCTGGAGTGAGGGAGGGAGCGATGCAGATACGCAGTATTTT. Protein sequence: CAWSEGGSDADTQYF.

The chain employs TRBV9 and TRBJ2-6, with D unclear. V lost 7 bases and J lost 2, with 4 bases in between. CDR1 and CDR2 from the germline V gene are SGDLS and YYNGEE. The CDR3 contains 12 residues. The DNA for the CDR3 is TGTGCCAGCGAGACTGGGGCCAACGTCCTGACTTTC. Residues: CASETGANVLTF.

This clone has only one observation. This chain uses TRBV19 with TRBJ2-3; D not resolved. The germline V gene encodes CDR1 LNHDA and CDR2 SQIVND (reference sequence). CDR3 length: 12 amino acids. The ends were cut back, 1 base at V and 10 bases at J, with 9 bases in the middle. The CDR3 is CASSIATNSQYF. The CDR3 DNA follows: TGTGCCAGTAGTATAGCAACCAACTCGCAGTATTTT. Full variable domain (missing parts from reference TRBV19 and TRBJ2-3): DGGITQSPKYLFRKEGQNVTLSCEQNLNHDAMYWYRQDPGQGLRLIYYSQIVNDFQKGDIAEGYSVSREKKESFPLTVTSAQKNPTAFYLCASSIATNSQYFGPGTRLTVL.

The chain couples TRBV28 to TRBJ1-6; 7 bases agree with TRBD1. CDR3 size: 15 residues. Germline-derived CDR1 and CDR2 are MDHEN and SYDVKM. The V gene end was trimmed by 6 bases and the J gene end by 7 bases; junction bases not matched to a gene: 9. This CDR3 is CASSPGTVSNSPLHF. CDR3 coding DNA: TGTGCCAGCAGCCCCGGGACAGTTTCAAATTCACCCCTCCACTTT.

The chain uses TRBV4-1 and TRBJ2-1; D gene ambiguous. V lost 0 bases and J lost 9, with 12 bases in between. CDR1 and CDR2 (germline): MGHRA, YSYEKL. The CDR3 covers 14 residues. This chain's CDR3 is CASSQEDLSIEQFF. As DNA, the CDR3 is TGCGCCAGCAGCCAAGAGGACCTCTCGATTGAGCAGTTCTTC.